Below, one TCR beta chain is given with its context. Sequencing used immunoSEQ multiplex PCR; TCRdb keeps in-frame clones, though not all of them. The sample lists 400,000 or so clones, approximately 86% occurring once. Those who participated ranged in age from roughly 18 to 89 years and resided in 20 to 25 US areas. The data were taken from a study of blood T cell repertoires in COVID-19. Study at large: Sites across the United States, Italy and Spain contributed samples from acute and convalescent COVID-19.

Sequences were obtained from PBMCs or T cells enriched from blood (not recorded which). This sequence was found in a woman in her thirties or forties with acute COVID-19.

This chain's CDR3 is CASSFLSYEQYF. The CDR3 coding sequence is TGTGCCAGCAGCTTCTTATCCTACGAGCAGTACTTC. The chain is built from TRBV7-9 and TRBJ2-7, with no clear D. Looked up from germline, CDR1 is SEHNR and CDR2 is FQNEAQ (reference sequence). Trimming removed 3 bases from V and 1 base from J, with 4 bases in between. The CDR3 is 12 residues long.